The 20 T cell receptor beta chains below come from one sample, sequenced in a study of PD-1 blockade in classical Hodgkin lymphoma. Profiled with immunoSEQ multiplex PCR; TCRdb holds only in-frame clones, not every one. The table shows tens of thousands of clones, with 80% occurring only once. Described time point: cycle 4 day 1 (C4D1), after 6 weeks of nivolumab. Autologous stem cell transplantation was followed by relapse in every patient, and brentuximab vedotin exposure varied. The material was peripheral blood mononuclear cells (PBMCs), obtained before the fourth cycle of nivolumab. Source of these receptors: a human donor with classical Hodgkin lymphoma.

The V gene is TRBV11-3, the J gene TRBJ1-6; the D gene is possibly TRBD1 (6 bases). Germline V gives CDR1 SGHNT, CDR2 YENEEA. The ends were cut back, 5 bases at V and 8 bases at J, with 10 bases in the middle. The CDR3 is made up of 13 amino acids. For the CDR3, the DNA is TGTGCCAGCAGCGACAGGACCGATTCACCCCTCCACTTT. Translating gives CASSDRTDSPLHF.

There are many counts of this clone. V gene TRBV19 combines with J gene TRBJ1-1; TRBD1 aligns across 7 bases. The V segment lost 8 bases and the J segment 6 bases; nucleotides outside the gene matches: 0. Germline-derived CDR1 and CDR2 are LNHDA and SQIVND (reference sequence). The CDR3 runs to 10 residues. The CDR3 reads CASGQAEAFF. The CDR3, as DNA: TGTGCCAGTGGACAGGCTGAAGCTTTCTTT.

The chain employs TRBV7-2 and TRBJ2-7, with D tentatively TRBD1 (5 bases). Germline V CDR1 and CDR2: SGHTA, FQGNSA. V was pared by 5 bases and J by 2 bases, with 7 bases between. The CDR3 consists of 12 residues. This CDR3 is CASSRGPYEQYF. The CDR3, as DNA: TGTGCCAGCAGCAGGGGTCCCTACGAGCAGTACTTC.

The V and J genes are TRBV2 and TRBJ2-7; 9 bases map to TRBD2. J lost 6 bases, V lost 9 bases, and 15 bases had no gene match. The CDR3 extends over 15 amino acids. Germline-derived CDR1 and CDR2 are SNHLY and FYNNEI. As DNA, the CDR3 is TGTGCCAGAGCCCGTCTGGCGGGAGGGCCGGGCGAGCAGTACTTC. Protein product: CARARLAGGPGEQYF.

The chain combines TRBV11-1 with TRBJ1-2; 9 nucleotides align to TRBD1. Germline V gene data show CDR1 as SGHAT and CDR2 as FQDESV (reference sequence). After removal of 4 bases from V and 2 bases from J, the junction contained 5 bases not matched to a gene. The CDR3 is 15 residues long. CDR3 coding DNA: TGTGCCAGCAGCTCCGCCGGGACAGGGAACTATGGCTACACCTTC. As protein: CASSSAGTGNYGYTF.

The chain is built from TRBV27 and TRBJ2-1, with 8 bases aligning to TRBD1. The CDR3 runs 12 residues. The trim removed 2 bases at V and 12 bases at J, leaving 3 bases unmatched. From germline, CDR1 is MNHEY and CDR2 SMNVEV (reference sequence). This CDR3 reads CASSLGQGRQFF. In DNA, the CDR3 is TGTGCCAGCAGTTTAGGACAGGGAAGGCAGTTCTTC.

This clone was counted a single time. This chain links TRBV29-1 with TRBJ1-2; 7 positions match TRBD1. V lost 6 bases to trimming and J lost 8 bases; unmatched junction nucleotides: 6. CDR1 is SQVTM and CDR2 is ANQGSEA in the germline V gene. The CDR3 contains 11 residues. The DNA of the CDR3 is TGCAGCGTGTATACAGGGGAAGGCTACACCTTC. This translates into CSVYTGEGYTF.

This clone was counted only a few times. This chain joins TRBV7-9 and TRBJ1-3; D ambiguous. Germline V CDR1 and CDR2: SEHNR, FQNEAQ (reference sequence). Trimming took 4 bases from V and 6 from J, leaving 7 bases between them. This CDR3 contains 12 residues. CDR3 nucleotides: TGTGCCAGCAGCTCCGTAGTAAACACCATATATTTT. It is translated as CASSSVVNTIYF.

The rearrangement uses TRBV5-6 and TRBJ2-7; D is ambiguous. V lost 4 bases and J lost 2, with 10 bases in between. CDR3 size: 13 residues. CDR1 is SGHDT, CDR2 YYEEEE, per germline. CDR3 bases: TGTGCCAGCAGCGTAGACACCACCTACGAGCAGTACTTC. Amino acids: CASSVDTTYEQYF.

This rearrangement joins TRBV2 to TRBJ2-4; D call uncertain. V was clipped by 7 bases and J by 1 base, with 5 bases between them. This CDR3 is built from 12 residues. Germline CDR1 SNHLY, CDR2 FYNNEI. The CDR3 region has the DNA TGTGCCAGCATTGGTGCCAAAAACATTCAGTACTTC. Protein: CASIGAKNIQYF.

The gene calls are TRBV5-1 and TRBJ2-7; 7 nucleotides agree with TRBD2. CDR3 length equals 13 residues. Unmatched junction bases numbered 3, after V lost 2 bases and J lost 4 bases. Germline loops: CDR1 SGHRS, CDR2 YFSETQ. This chain's CDR3 is CASSFPGRYEQYF. CDR3 in DNA: TGCGCCAGCAGCTTCCCCGGGAGGTACGAGCAGTACTTC.

The V and J genes are TRBV25-1 and TRBJ1-2; D is unresolved. Germline V gives CDR1 MGHDK, CDR2 SYGVNS. Trimming removed 6 bases at V and 4 bases at J, with 15 bases between. The CDR3 is 14 amino acids. For the CDR3, the DNA is TGTGCCAGCAGATCCCCCAGCGTACTCTATGGCTACACCTTC. Translation gives CASRSPSVLYGYTF.

The J gene is TRBJ2-7, the V gene TRBV9; 9 bases map to TRBD2. Germline V gene lookup returns CDR1 SGDLS and CDR2 YYNGEE. This CDR3 contains 15 residues. V shed 5 bases and J 0 bases; nucleotides not matched to a gene: 6. CDR3 protein: CASSFSGGPSYEQYF. CDR3 bases: TGTGCCAGCAGTTTCAGCGGGGGGCCCTCCTACGAGCAGTACTTC. The full variable domain, its missing parts supplied by reference TRBV9 and TRBJ2-7, is DSGVTQTPKHLITATGQRVTLRCSPRSGDLSVYWYQQSLDQGLQFLIQYYNGEERAKGNILERFSAQQFPDLHSELNLSSLELGDSALYFCASSFSGGPSYEQYFGPGTRLTVT.

This chain links TRBV7-2 with TRBJ1-6; D may be TRBD1 (6 bases). The CDR3 consists of 16 residues. Deletions cut 1 base from V and 6 bases from J, with 13 bases between. The germline CDR1 and CDR2 sequences are SGHTA and FQGNSA. For the CDR3, the DNA is TGTGCCAGCAGCTTAGTAGGGGGTCAGATTAATTCACCCCTCCACTTT. This codes for CASSLVGGQINSPLHF.

The CDR3 reads CSGVPGVDNEQFF. As DNA, the CDR3 is TGCAGCGGAGTACCGGGGGTGGACAATGAGCAGTTCTTC. The J gene is TRBJ2-1, the V gene TRBV29-1; perhaps TRBD2 as D (6 bases). The CDR3 extends over 13 amino acids. Germline V gene data show CDR1 as SQVTM and CDR2 as ANQGSEA. Trimming stripped 7 bases from V and 5 bases from J, with 15 bases between.

The chain combines TRBV29-1 with TRBJ2-1; D is unresolved. From germline, CDR1 is SQVTM and CDR2 ANQGSEA. This CDR3 region has 14 residues. Trimming took off 3 bases at V and 0 bases at J, with 9 bases between the two ends. In DNA form, the CDR3 reads TGCAGCGTTGATGGGCCGAGCTCCTACAATGAGCAGTTCTTC. Amino acids: CSVDGPSSYNEQFF.

The count of this clone is one. The chain combines TRBV25-1 with TRBJ2-2; 7 nucleotides align to TRBD1. This CDR3 has 16 residues. Looked up from germline, CDR1 is MGHDK and CDR2 is SYGVNS. The V gene end was trimmed by 8 bases and the J gene end by 6 bases; junction bases not matched to a gene: 15. The CDR3 DNA reads as TGTGCCAGCGGACGAGGGGGCGATTATACCCCCGGGGAGCTGTTTTTT. It specifies CASGRGGDYTPGELFF.

This clone was counted once. The J gene is TRBJ2-7, the V gene TRBV6-6, with 7 bases that match TRBD1. The V gene end was trimmed by 6 bases and the J gene end by 3 bases; junction bases not matched to a gene: 5. Germline V CDR1 and CDR2: MNHNY, SVGAGI (reference sequence). The CDR3 is made up of 13 amino acids. This CDR3 reads CASRDRPNYEQYF. For the CDR3, the DNA is TGTGCCAGCAGGGACAGGCCTAACTACGAGCAGTACTTC.

This clone was seen repeatedly, ten times or more. The V gene is TRBV5-1, the J gene TRBJ2-7, with 9 bases that match TRBD1. Germline values: CDR1 SGHRS, CDR2 YFSETQ. This CDR3 is built from 14 residues. The V gene end was trimmed by 4 bases and the J gene end by 6 bases; junction bases not matched to a gene: 8. The CDR3 loop reads CASSPQGASIEQYF. CDR3 nucleotides: TGCGCCAGCAGCCCACAGGGGGCGAGTATCGAGCAGTACTTC.

The CDR3 sequence is CASSLEGQGYHEQYF. Here the CDR3 DNA reads TGTGCCAGCAGCCTCGAGGGACAGGGTTACCACGAGCAGTACTTC. This chain joins TRBV7-8 and TRBJ2-7; 9 positions match TRBD1. The length of the CDR3 is 15 residues. With V trimmed by 5 bases and J by 5 bases, 10 bases remained unmatched. The germline V gene encodes CDR1 SGHVS and CDR2 FQNEAQ.